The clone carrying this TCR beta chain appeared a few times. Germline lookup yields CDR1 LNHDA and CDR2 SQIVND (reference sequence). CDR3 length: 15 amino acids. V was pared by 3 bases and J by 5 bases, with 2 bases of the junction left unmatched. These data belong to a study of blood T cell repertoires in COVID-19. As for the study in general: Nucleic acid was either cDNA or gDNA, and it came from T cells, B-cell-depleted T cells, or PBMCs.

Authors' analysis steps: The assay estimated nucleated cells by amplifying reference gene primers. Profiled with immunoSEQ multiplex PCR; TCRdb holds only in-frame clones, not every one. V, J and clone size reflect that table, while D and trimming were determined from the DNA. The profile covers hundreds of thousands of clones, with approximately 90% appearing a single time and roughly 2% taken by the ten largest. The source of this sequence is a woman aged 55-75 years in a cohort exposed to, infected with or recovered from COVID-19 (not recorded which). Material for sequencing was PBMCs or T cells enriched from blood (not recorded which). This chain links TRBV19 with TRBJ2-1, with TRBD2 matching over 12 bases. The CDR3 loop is CASSMGTSGHNEQFF. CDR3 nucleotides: TGTGCCAGTAGTATGGGGACTAGCGGGCACAATGAGCAGTTCTTC.